The rows below give T cell receptor beta chains drawn from one sample of a study of blood T cell repertoires in COVID-19. TCRdb's copy holds only in-frame clones and misses some; the assay was immunoSEQ multiplex PCR. There are about 54,000 clones in the sample; about 87% occur only once, and approximately 3.7% lies in the top ten. Material for sequencing was peripheral blood. These receptors were collected from a human donor in a cohort sampled during active COVID-19. Both conserved end residues are part of each CDR3. Each record gives: V gene, D gene, CDR3 length, clone size, J gene, CDR3 DNA, CDR3 protein. D genes are given only for firm matches. Clone size is given for some rows only: seen once, a few or many times, or a class if the clone is expanded.

v_call: TRBV5-4
d_call: TRBD1
cdr3_length: 14
clone_size: .
j_call: TRBJ2-2
cdr3_nt: TGTGCCAGCAGCTTGGTGGGACAGACCGGGGAGCTGTTTTTT
cdr3_aa: CASSLVGQTGELFF

v_call: TRBV7-7
d_call: .
cdr3_length: 16
clone_size: .
j_call: TRBJ2-5
cdr3_nt: TGTGCCAGCAGCCCTACCTGGAGTGGCGGACAAGAGACCCAGTACTTC
cdr3_aa: CASSPTWSGGQETQYF

v_call: TRBV19
d_call: .
cdr3_length: 13
clone_size: .
j_call: TRBJ2-7
cdr3_nt: TGTGCCAGTAGTATCGGACAATCCTACGAGCAGTACTTC
cdr3_aa: CASSIGQSYEQYF

v_call: TRBV11-3
d_call: TRBD1
cdr3_length: 16
clone_size: .
j_call: TRBJ2-1
cdr3_nt: TGTGCCAGCAGCTTTTCCGGGACAGGCAAGGGAAATGAGCAGTTCTTC
cdr3_aa: CASSFSGTGKGNEQFF

v_call: TRBV6-5
d_call: TRBD1
cdr3_length: 15
clone_size: .
j_call: TRBJ2-3
cdr3_nt: TGTGCCAGCAGTTATAGGACAGGTAGCACAGATACGCAGTATTTT
cdr3_aa: CASSYRTGSTDTQYF

v_call: TRBV20-1
d_call: .
cdr3_length: 11
clone_size: .
j_call: TRBJ1-2
cdr3_nt: TGCAGTGCTAGAGATGGCCAGGGCTACACCTTC
cdr3_aa: CSARDGQGYTF

v_call: TRBV5-1
d_call: TRBD2
cdr3_length: 17
clone_size: .
j_call: TRBJ2-1
cdr3_nt: TGCGCCAGCAGTCCTCATTCCGGGACTAGCGGGAACAATGAGCAGTTCTTC
cdr3_aa: CASSPHSGTSGNNEQFF

v_call: TRBV7-3
d_call: TRBD2
cdr3_length: 16
clone_size: .
j_call: TRBJ2-3
cdr3_nt: TGTGCCAGCAGCCCAGGACTAGCGGGTCGCACAGATACGCAGTATTTT
cdr3_aa: CASSPGLAGRTDTQYF

v_call: TRBV7-9
d_call: .
cdr3_length: 14
clone_size: .
j_call: TRBJ2-2
cdr3_nt: TGTGCCAGCACCCGGGACACAAACACCGGGGAGCTGTTTTTT
cdr3_aa: CASTRDTNTGELFF

v_call: TRBV14
d_call: TRBD2
cdr3_length: 14
clone_size: once
j_call: TRBJ2-1
cdr3_nt: TGTGCCAGCAGCCAAGTGCGGGAGTACAATGAGCAGTTCTTC
cdr3_aa: CASSQVREYNEQFF

v_call: TRBV6-1
d_call: TRBD2
cdr3_length: 13
clone_size: .
j_call: TRBJ2-1
cdr3_nt: TGTGCCAGCAGTGATTCACTAGCGGGAGGGCAGTTCTTC
cdr3_aa: CASSDSLAGGQFF

v_call: TRBV2
d_call: .
cdr3_length: 14
clone_size: .
j_call: TRBJ2-7
cdr3_nt: TGTGCCAGCAGATCGACACTTGCCCTCAACGAGCAGTACTTC
cdr3_aa: CASRSTLALNEQYF

v_call: TRBV3-1/TRBV3-2
d_call: TRBD2
cdr3_length: 17
clone_size: few
j_call: TRBJ2-2
cdr3_nt: TGTGCCAGCAGCCAAGGCTCTAGCGGGAGGGCCGGCGGGGAGCTGTTTTTT
cdr3_aa: CASSQGSSGRAGGELFF

v_call: TRBV21-1
d_call: .
cdr3_length: 12
clone_size: .
j_call: TRBJ1-5
cdr3_nt: TGTGCCGCTGGACAGTTATTTCAGCCCCAGCATTTT
cdr3_aa: CAAGQLFQPQHF

v_call: TRBV7-3
d_call: TRBD2
cdr3_length: 15
clone_size: .
j_call: TRBJ2-1
cdr3_nt: TGTGCCAGCAGCCCCACTAGCGGGAGAGTCGATGAGCAGTTCTTC
cdr3_aa: CASSPTSGRVDEQFF

v_call: TRBV29-1
d_call: TRBD1
cdr3_length: 13
clone_size: once
j_call: TRBJ2-3
cdr3_nt: TGCAGCGCCCGACAGGGGGGCACAGATACGCAGTATTTT
cdr3_aa: CSARQGGTDTQYF

v_call: TRBV5-5
d_call: TRBD1
cdr3_length: 13
clone_size: .
j_call: TRBJ2-3
cdr3_nt: TGTGCCAGCCGGCTGGGACAGGAGGGTACGCAGTATTTT
cdr3_aa: CASRLGQEGTQYF

v_call: TRBV4-2
d_call: .
cdr3_length: 14
clone_size: few
j_call: TRBJ2-7
cdr3_nt: TGTGCCAGCAGCCAAGACTCGTTCTCCTACGAGCAGTACTTC
cdr3_aa: CASSQDSFSYEQYF

v_call: TRBV12-5
d_call: .
cdr3_length: 14
clone_size: .
j_call: TRBJ2-7
cdr3_nt: TGTGCTAGTGGTCCTACGACAGTTAGCTACGAGCAGTACTTC
cdr3_aa: CASGPTTVSYEQYF

v_call: TRBV7-3
d_call: .
cdr3_length: 13
clone_size: .
j_call: TRBJ1-5
cdr3_nt: TGTGCCAGCAGCTTAGACAGGAATCAGCCCCAGCATTTT
cdr3_aa: CASSLDRNQPQHF

v_call: TRBV11-2
d_call: .
cdr3_length: 12
clone_size: once
j_call: TRBJ1-2
cdr3_nt: TGTGCCAGCAGCTTAGAAGGGGATGGCTACACCTTC
cdr3_aa: CASSLEGDGYTF

v_call: TRBV28
d_call: TRBD2
cdr3_length: 13
clone_size: .
j_call: TRBJ2-2
cdr3_nt: TGTGCCAGCACCGCTCGGGGGGCCGGGGAGCTGTTTTTT
cdr3_aa: CASTARGAGELFF

v_call: TRBV5-5
d_call: TRBD1
cdr3_length: 13
clone_size: .
j_call: TRBJ2-7
cdr3_nt: TGTGCCAGCAGCCCCGGGGCGGGCCAGGGGGACGGGTTC
cdr3_aa: CASSPGAGQGDGF

v_call: TRBV11-2
d_call: .
cdr3_length: 13
clone_size: .
j_call: TRBJ1-1
cdr3_nt: TGTGCCAGCAGCTTAGATCGATACAGGGAAGCTTTCTTT
cdr3_aa: CASSLDRYREAFF

v_call: TRBV2
d_call: .
cdr3_length: 13
clone_size: .
j_call: TRBJ1-4
cdr3_nt: TGTGCCACCTCCGCCGGGAGATATGAAAAACTGTTTTTT
cdr3_aa: CATSAGRYEKLFF

v_call: TRBV19
d_call: TRBD2
cdr3_length: 16
clone_size: .
j_call: TRBJ2-5
cdr3_nt: TGTGCCAGTGGACCGCGGACTAGCGTCCTCCAAGAGACCCAGTACTTC
cdr3_aa: CASGPRTSVLQETQYF

v_call: TRBV5-8
d_call: TRBD1
cdr3_length: 16
clone_size: .
j_call: TRBJ2-7
cdr3_nt: TGTGCCAGCAGCTTGACAGGGGGCCATACCTACGTCGAGCAGTACTTC
cdr3_aa: CASSLTGGHTYVEQYF

v_call: TRBV3-1/TRBV3-2
d_call: .
cdr3_length: 14
clone_size: .
j_call: TRBJ2-1
cdr3_nt: TGTGCCAGCAGCCAAGAGTTAGCGGTGAATGAGCAGTTCTTC
cdr3_aa: CASSQELAVNEQFF

v_call: TRBV7-2
d_call: .
cdr3_length: 16
clone_size: .
j_call: TRBJ2-3
cdr3_nt: TGTGCCAGCAGTTCCACCGGGACACCTGGCGTGGGTACGCAGTATTTT
cdr3_aa: CASSSTGTPGVGTQYF

v_call: TRBV2
d_call: TRBD2
cdr3_length: 14
clone_size: .
j_call: TRBJ2-3
cdr3_nt: TGTGCCAGCAGAGAGACTAGCGCCACAGATACGCAGTATTTT
cdr3_aa: CASRETSATDTQYF